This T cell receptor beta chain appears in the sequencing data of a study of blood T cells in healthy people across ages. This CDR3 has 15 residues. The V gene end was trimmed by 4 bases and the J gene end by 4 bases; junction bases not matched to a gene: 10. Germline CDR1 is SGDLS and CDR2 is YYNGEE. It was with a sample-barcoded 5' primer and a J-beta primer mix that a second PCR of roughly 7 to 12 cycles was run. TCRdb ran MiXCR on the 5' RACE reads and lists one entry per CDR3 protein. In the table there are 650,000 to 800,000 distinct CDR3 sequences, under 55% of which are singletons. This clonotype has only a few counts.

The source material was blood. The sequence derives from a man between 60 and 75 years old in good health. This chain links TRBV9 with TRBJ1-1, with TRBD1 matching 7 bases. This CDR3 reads CASSPQGWGGTEAFF. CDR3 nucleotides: TGTGCCAGCAGCCCACAGGGGTGGGGGGGCACTGAAGCTTTCTTT.